Sequencing of this T cell receptor (beta chain) was carried out in a study of cytomegalovirus exposure and HLA in healthy donors. Regarding the study as a whole: Cytomegalovirus status was reportedly diagnosed by the classifier with high specificity and sensitivity.

Though probably carrying unrecorded immune exposures, donors were nominally healthy at sampling. Points on this clone: Its cognate antigen is unknown.

The germline gives CDR1 SGHNT, CDR2 YENEEA. V shed 0 bases and J shed 7 bases, with 13 bases lying between them. The length of the CDR3 is 14 residues. The PCR used 60 Vbeta and 13 Jbeta primers. Under the authors' procedure: Among the unique TCR beta chains that a later analysis counted, 80 million to 100 million in all, approximately 12 million were shared. Data came from immunoSEQ multiplex PCR; TCRdb stores just in-frame clones and leaves some out. V, J and clone size are taken as reported in that table, and D and trimming were inferred from the DNA itself. The sample consists of 85,000 to 100,000 clones, about three quarters of them appearing once.

This rearrangement joins TRBV11-3 to TRBJ2-7; TRBD1 is a possible D gene (6 bases). Sequencing used PBMCs. The sequence came from a man in his fifties or sixties in good health and CMV-seropositive. CDR3 protein: CASSLDGGDPEQYF. CDR3 DNA sequence: TGTGCCAGCAGCTTAGATGGGGGCGATCCTGAGCAGTACTTC.